These 30 T cell receptor beta chains were sequenced from one sample in a study of Graves' ophthalmopathy and Graves' hyperthyroidism. RNA transcripts were the template, and TCR beta CDR3 regions were amplified from them. Amplification began with first-round RT-PCR using HTBI primers, then second-round multiplex PCR was performed. Each CDR3 protein is one row after TCRdb ran MiXCR on the multiplex PCR reads. The repertoire holds almost 400,000 distinct CDR3 sequences, approximately 16% seen once, with roughly 1.5% in the top ten. Sequencing was done on a sample of peripheral blood. Every receptor here comes from a woman aged 18-29 years with Graves' ophthalmopathy.

This clonotype was seen repeatedly, ten times or more. The chain employs TRBV28 and TRBJ2-7, with D perhaps TRBD1 or TRBD2 (5 bases each). This CDR3 contains 15 residues. V dropped 5 bases and J dropped 0 bases, with 14 bases sitting between them. CDR1 and CDR2 (germline): MDHEN, SYDVKM. CDR3 in amino acids: CASSGGSVSSYEQYF. The CDR3, as DNA: TGTGCCAGCAGTGGGGGAAGCGTGAGCTCCTACGAGCAGTACTTC.

Many counts were recorded for this clonotype. This chain links TRBV6-5 with TRBJ2-7, with D possibly being TRBD2 (6 bases). V was clipped by 4 bases and J by 0 bases, with 13 bases between them. Germline assignment: CDR1 MNHEY and CDR2 SVGAGI. The length of the CDR3 is 15 residues. The CDR3 nucleotides read TGTGCCAGCAGTTCCCGGGACGGGAGCTCCTACGAGCAGTACTTC. Translated, it gives CASSSRDGSSYEQYF.

This clonotype showed up many times. CDR3 sequence (DNA): TGCGCCAGCAGCTCGTGGGGAGCCGGGGCCAACGTCCTGACTTTC. Translating gives CASSSWGAGANVLTF. The genes are TRBV5-1 and TRBJ2-6; weak D call: TRBD2 (5 bases). The ends were cut back, 3 bases at V and 4 bases at J, with 11 bases in the middle. The germline V gene has CDR1 SGHRS and CDR2 YFSETQ. CDR3 size: 15 residues.

This clonotype was seen ten or more times. The V call is TRBV19, the J call TRBJ2-7; maybe TRBD2 (6 bases). Germline V gene sequence: CDR1 LNHDA, CDR2 SQIVND (reference sequence). V gave up 1 base and J gave up 4 bases, with 17 bases separating them. This CDR3 spans 16 amino acids. In DNA, the CDR3 is TGTGCCAGTAGTATAGGAGGAGGGCCCTTGGGATACGAGCAGTACTTC. Its translation: CASSIGGGPLGYEQYF.

The table lists this clonotype with many counts. A junction end diverges from the germline sequence, so it may reflect a read error. J is TRBJ1-1 and V is TRBV7-2; 9 bases align to TRBD1. This CDR3 spans 14 amino acids. Germline V lookup: CDR1 SGHTA, CDR2 FQGNSA. The CDR3, as DNA: TGTGCCAGCAGCTCAAGTCCCGGGACAGGGAACCCGCACTTT. Protein sequence: CASSSSPGTGNPHF.

This clonotype has a count of ten or more. The chain couples TRBV20-1 to TRBJ2-7; 8 nucleotides align to TRBD2. The CDR3 sequence is 13 residues long. Trimming removed 3 bases from V and 4 bases from J; junction bases left unmatched: 5. CDR1 is DFQATT, CDR2 SNEGSKA, per germline (reference sequence). Here the CDR3 reads CSASHGRGYEQYF. CDR3 in DNA: TGCAGTGCTAGCCACGGGAGGGGGTACGAGCAGTACTTC.

This clonotype was counted many times. The chain joins TRBV7-2 to TRBJ2-7; a weak D match, TRBD2 (6 bases). V was shortened by 5 bases and J by 5 bases, with 16 bases between the two germline ends. This CDR3 is 14 amino acids long. CDR1 is SGHTA and CDR2 is FQGNSA in the germline V gene. The CDR3 DNA sequence: TGTGCCAGCAGCCGCGGAGGGTCTACAAACGAGCAGTACTTC. Protein: CASSRGGSTNEQYF.

This clonotype was seen at least ten times. V is TRBV5-6 and J is TRBJ2-7; TRBD2 aligns across 11 bases. The CDR3 totals 15 residues. J gave up 2 bases and V 4 bases, and 5 bases lay outside the gene matches. Germline values: CDR1 SGHDT, CDR2 YYEEEE. This CDR3 is CASSPSSGRPYEQYF. The DNA of the CDR3 is TGTGCCAGCAGCCCTTCTAGCGGGAGGCCCTACGAGCAGTACTTC.

This clonotype was recorded many times. The CDR3 DNA reads as TGTGCCACCAGCAGAGAACAGGGGGACACTGAAGCTTTCTTT. Protein sequence: CATSREQGDTEAFF. The genes are TRBV15 and TRBJ1-1; 8 positions agree with TRBD1. The trim removed 0 bases at V and 3 bases at J, leaving 0 bases unmatched. The CDR3 contains 14 residues. In germline, CDR1 is LNHNV, CDR2 YYDKDF (reference sequence).

This clonotype was counted ten times or more. The chain combines TRBV28 with TRBJ2-2, with 10 nucleotides matching TRBD1. CDR3 length: 16 residues. After removal of 6 bases from V and 5 bases from J, the junction contained 9 bases not matched to a gene. Germline V gives CDR1 MDHEN, CDR2 SYDVKM. CDR3: CASSFRTGGMTGELFF. CDR3 in DNA: TGTGCCAGCAGCTTCCGGACAGGGGGTATGACCGGGGAGCTGTTTTTT.

This clonotype showed up many times. The V and J genes are TRBV6-5 and TRBJ2-3, with 8 bases that match TRBD2. This CDR3 has 14 amino acids. Germline CDR1 is MNHEY and CDR2 is SVGAGI. The junction had 4 bases not matched to a gene; V was cut back by 2 bases and J by 6 bases. As DNA, the CDR3 is TGTGCCAGCAGTTACCCGGGACTAGACGATACGCAGTATTTT. This sequence encodes CASSYPGLDDTQYF.

This clonotype was seen ten or more times. Its ends do not fully match the called genes, so a read error is possible. The chain employs TRBV20-1 and TRBJ2-7, with D perhaps matching TRBD2 (5 bases). CDR3 length: 14 amino acids. Germline assignment: CDR1 DFQATT and CDR2 SNEGSKA (reference sequence). The CDR3 loop is CSAIPLASSYEQYF. The CDR3 nucleotides are TGCAGTGCTATACCCCTAGCCTCCAGCTACGAACAGTACTTC.

This clonotype was seen a few times. V and J are TRBV10-3 and TRBJ1-5; D unclear. The ends were cut back, 1 base at V and 5 bases at J, with 9 bases in the middle. This CDR3 comprises 14 residues. In germline, CDR1 is ENHRY, CDR2 SYGVKD. The CDR3 here is CAISEYNTDQPQHF. For the CDR3, the DNA is TGTGCCATCAGTGAGTACAACACGGATCAGCCCCAGCATTTT.

This clonotype showed up many times. The chain joins TRBV12-5 to TRBJ2-5; D could derive from TRBD1 or TRBD2 (5 bases each). The CDR3 totals 13 residues. Germline V gene sequence: CDR1 LGHNT, CDR2 FRNRAP. Trimming removed 6 bases at V and 1 base at J, with 9 bases between. CDR3 sequence: CASGPGTQETQYF. The CDR3 DNA reads TGTGCTAGTGGCCCCGGGACCCAAGAGACCCAGTACTTC.

At least ten counts were recorded for this clonotype. The chain recombines TRBV29-1 with TRBJ2-5, with 16 bases that match TRBD2. CDR3 size: 15 residues. Germline V gene data show CDR1 as SQVTM and CDR2 as ANQGSEA. V lost 6 bases to trimming and J lost 5 bases; unmatched junction nucleotides: 6. CDR3 residues: CSVGTSGRAGETQYF. CDR3 DNA: TGCAGCGTCGGGACTAGCGGGAGGGCCGGCGAGACCCAGTACTTC.

This rearrangement joins TRBV6-1 to TRBJ2-7; D possibly corresponds to TRBD1 (5 bases). CDR1 is MNHNS and CDR2 is SASEGT in the germline V gene. The germline V and J ends were trimmed by 7 bases and 2 bases, with 6 bases remaining between them. This CDR3 is built from 11 residues. The CDR3: CASKTAYEQYF. The CDR3 DNA is TGTGCCAGCAAGACAGCCTACGAGCAGTACTTC.

This chain links TRBV6-1 with TRBJ1-1; D ambiguous. V was clipped by 0 bases and J by 1 base, with 6 bases between them. Germline assignment: CDR1 MNHNS and CDR2 SASEGT. This CDR3 region has 14 residues. CDR3 region: CASSEATGNTEAFF. The CDR3 DNA is TGTGCCAGCAGTGAAGCGACTGGGAACACTGAAGCTTTCTTT.

This clonotype was counted many times. The V and J genes are TRBV6-1 and TRBJ1-1; D uncertain. The V and J ends lost 1 base and 9 bases respectively, with 12 bases between them. Germline CDR1 and CDR2: MNHNS and SASEGT. The CDR3 runs to 13 residues. CDR3: CASSEGWQSKAFF. The CDR3 region has the DNA TGTGCCAGCAGTGAAGGTTGGCAGAGTAAAGCTTTCTTT.

Many counts were recorded for this clonotype. The rearrangement uses TRBV28 and TRBJ1-5; 7 positions match TRBD1. With 6 bases clipped from V and 5 bases from J, the junction kept 13 bases outside the gene matches. CDR1 is MDHEN, CDR2 SYDVKM, per germline. This CDR3 has 16 amino acids. CDR3 nucleotide sequence: TGTGCCAGCAGCCAATCCTCCAGACAGGGTCATCAGCCCCAGCATTTT. Its protein product is CASSQSSRQGHQPQHF.

This clonotype was seen many times. The gene calls are TRBV20-1 and TRBJ1-1, with D unresolved. This CDR3 has 13 amino acids. The V and J ends lost 4 bases and 2 bases respectively, with 11 bases between them. The V gene's germline CDR1 is DFQATT and CDR2 SNEGSKA (reference sequence). DNA for the CDR3: TGCAGTGCTATGTACAGTTCTAACACTGAAGCTTTCTTT. Translating gives CSAMYSSNTEAFF.

A few counts support this clonotype. V gene TRBV10-3 combines with J gene TRBJ2-5, with 8 bases matching TRBD2. This CDR3 spans 13 amino acids. Germline lookup yields CDR1 ENHRY and CDR2 SYGVKD. Trimming at V came to 6 bases and at J to 3 bases, leaving 3 bases not matched to a gene. CDR3 region: CAISQTSEETQYF. The CDR3 region has the DNA TGTGCCATCAGCCAGACTAGCGAAGAGACCCAGTACTTC.

The genes are TRBV20-1 and TRBJ2-5, with 11 bases that match TRBD2. The CDR3 contains 17 residues. V shed 6 bases and J 10 bases; nucleotides not matched to a gene: 22. Germline V gene data show CDR1 as DFQATT and CDR2 as SNEGSKA (reference sequence). The CDR3 spells CSALIRLAGGLRAGQYF. CDR3 bases: TGCAGTGCCCTCATCCGGCTAGCGGGGGGCCTCCGCGCAGGCCAGTACTTC.

This clonotype was seen repeatedly, ten times or more. The J gene is TRBJ2-7, the V gene TRBV25-1; D is unclear. The V gene's germline CDR1 is MGHDK and CDR2 SYGVNS. V was trimmed by 2 bases and J by 3 bases, leaving 8 bases between them. There are 13 residues in the CDR3. Here the CDR3 DNA reads TGTGCCAGCAGTGAACCGGGTCTCTACGAGCAGTACTTC. Amino acids: CASSEPGLYEQYF.

This clonotype came up many times. The chain carries TRBV20-1 and TRBJ2-7; D gene ambiguous. Per the germline V gene, CDR1 is DFQATT and CDR2 is SNEGSKA (reference sequence). The CDR3 totals 14 residues. V lost 1 base and J lost 1, with 11 bases in between. The CDR3 region has the DNA TGCAGTGCTAGAGGCTCGCCTAGTTCCTACGAGCAGTACTTC. The encoded protein is CSARGSPSSYEQYF.

The table lists this clonotype with many counts. This chain uses TRBV6-5 with TRBJ2-7; 8 bases are a match to TRBD1. Germline V lookup: CDR1 MNHEY, CDR2 SVGAGI. This CDR3 comprises 15 residues. After removal of 7 bases from V and 2 bases from J, the junction contained 10 bases not matched to a gene. The CDR3 sequence: CASKPPDRGPYEQYF. CDR3 DNA sequence: TGTGCCAGCAAGCCACCCGACAGGGGCCCCTACGAGCAGTACTTC.

This clonotype was seen ten or more times. Relative to the germline gene, one junction end is altered; a read error may explain this. The chain uses TRBV5-8 and TRBJ2-4; TRBD2 matches 16 bases. Germline V lookup: CDR1 SGHTS, CDR2 YDEGEE. The CDR3 sequence is 15 residues long. This CDR3 reads CASSPGTSGGAVQNF. The CDR3 DNA reads as TGTGCCAGCAGCCCCGGGACTAGCGGGGGGGCGGTCCAAAACTTC.

This clonotype was detected many times. The rearrangement uses TRBV28 and TRBJ2-7; D remains unclear. Trimming stripped 11 bases from V and 7 bases from J, with 6 bases between. The germline gives CDR1 MDHEN, CDR2 SYDVKM. The CDR3 sequence is 8 residues long. The CDR3 bases are TGTGCCGCCGGAGAGCAGTACTTC. Its protein product is CAAGEQYF.

This clonotype showed up many times. The gene calls are TRBV28 and TRBJ2-5; D not resolved. Germline CDR1 is MDHEN and CDR2 is SYDVKM. The CDR3 is 13 residues long. The germline V and J ends were trimmed by 2 bases and 5 bases, with 9 bases remaining between them. Here the CDR3 DNA reads TGTGCCAGCAGTTTAAGTCCGTGGGAGACCCAGTACTTC. This translates into CASSLSPWETQYF.

This clonotype was counted at least ten times. V and J are TRBV20-1 and TRBJ1-1; no definite D call. The germline V gene has CDR1 DFQATT and CDR2 SNEGSKA (reference sequence). The ends were cut back, 5 bases at V and 3 bases at J, with 10 bases in the middle. CDR3 length: 12 amino acids. This CDR3 is CSARTDYTEAFF. The CDR3 nucleotides are TGCAGTGCTCGGACGGACTACACTGAAGCTTTCTTT.

This clonotype was recorded only once. This chain joins TRBV6-1 and TRBJ2-5, with 12 bases fitting TRBD1. The germline CDR1 and CDR2 sequences are MNHNS and SASEGT. The CDR3 length is 15 residues. Germline trimming cut 7 bases from V and 5 bases from J; bases unmatched to any gene: 8. Here the CDR3 reads CASNRGQGATETQYF. The CDR3 coding sequence is TGTGCCAGCAACCGGGGACAGGGGGCAACGGAGACCCAGTACTTC.